This T cell receptor beta chain was profiled in a study of blood T cell repertoires in COVID-19. About the research overall: Samples representing acute and convalescent COVID-19 were sourced from the United States, Italy and Spain. PBMCs, B-cell-depleted T cells, or T cells were the source of the cDNA or gDNA that made up the material.

Seattle researchers signed up patients amid active infection and tracked them longitudinally. Deletions cut 0 bases from V and 4 bases from J, with 14 bases between. This CDR3 contains 16 residues. Germline V lookup: CDR1 SGHRS, CDR2 YFSETQ. Original processing methods: Estimates of nucleated cell counts were drawn from the amplification of reference gene primers. Data came from immunoSEQ multiplex PCR; TCRdb stores just in-frame clones and leaves some out. The V and J calls and clone size were taken over from that table, and D and trimming were inferred from the DNA. The profile shows 200,000 to 250,000 clones, just under 90% of them singletons.

Input material: peripheral blood. V usage is TRBV5-1 and J usage is TRBJ1-3; D is possibly TRBD1 (5 bases). The clonotype comes from a man aged 25 to 40 with COVID-19, enrolled during active disease. The CDR3 DNA is TGCGCCAGCAGCTTGGGATGGACACGTGAAGGAAACACCATATATTTT. This encodes CASSLGWTREGNTIYF.